The rows below give T cell receptor beta chains drawn from one sample of a study of identical twins. TCRdb re-derived calls from the 5' RACE reads in MiXCR, one entry per CDR3 protein. Of under 900,000 distinct CDR3 sequences listed, about 12% are singletons. This sample was shared with a second study, whose subject was yellow fever vaccine responses in identical twins.

The specimen sequenced was PBMCs. The receptors come from a woman aged 18 to 35 in good health. CDR3s include the opening cysteine and the closing phenylalanine or tryptophan. The D gene is left open where the match is weak. The size of a clone is reported for some rows only, either as once, few or many, or as a class for expanded clones.

v_gene,d_gene,j_gene,abundance,CDR3aa,CDR3nt
TRBV6-5,TRBD1,TRBJ1-1,few,CASSYVEGAGTEAFF,TGTGCCAGCAGTTACGTTGAGGGGGCAGGAACTGAAGCTTTCTTT
TRBV3-1,-,TRBJ2-3,-,CASSQSRLGEADTQYF,TGTGCCAGCAGCCAATCCCGTCTGGGAGAGGCAGATACGCAGTATTTT
TRBV3-1,-,TRBJ2-1,-,CASSHISRDSYNEQFF,TGTGCCAGCAGCCATATTAGTCGGGACTCCTACAATGAGCAGTTCTTC
TRBV12-3/TRBV12-4,-,TRBJ1-2,-,CASRISGVGYTF,TGTGCCAGCAGGATCTCAGGGGTTGGCTACACCTTC
TRBV6-5,-,TRBJ1-6,-,CASSYRGRAGDSPLHF,TGTGCCAGCAGTTACCGAGGCAGGGCGGGAGATTCACCCCTCCACTTT
TRBV20-1,-,TRBJ2-2,-,CSASDALFTGELFF,TGCAGTGCTTCCGACGCCCTTTTCACCGGGGAGCTGTTTTTT
TRBV20-1,-,TRBJ1-5,-,CSAKPRGAGNQPQHF,TGCAGTGCTAAGCCGAGGGGGGCGGGAAATCAGCCCCAGCATTTT
TRBV18,-,TRBJ2-1,-,CASSPLQGYEQFF,TGTGCCAGCTCACCTCTTCAGGGCTATGAGCAGTTCTTC
TRBV7-8,-,TRBJ1-5,few,CASGNQGDNQPQHF,TGTGCCAGCGGCAACCAGGGCGACAATCAGCCCCAGCATTTT
TRBV12-3/TRBV12-4,-,TRBJ2-2,-,CARSLVANTGELFF,TGTGCCAGAAGTTTGGTAGCGAACACCGGGGAGCTGTTTTTT